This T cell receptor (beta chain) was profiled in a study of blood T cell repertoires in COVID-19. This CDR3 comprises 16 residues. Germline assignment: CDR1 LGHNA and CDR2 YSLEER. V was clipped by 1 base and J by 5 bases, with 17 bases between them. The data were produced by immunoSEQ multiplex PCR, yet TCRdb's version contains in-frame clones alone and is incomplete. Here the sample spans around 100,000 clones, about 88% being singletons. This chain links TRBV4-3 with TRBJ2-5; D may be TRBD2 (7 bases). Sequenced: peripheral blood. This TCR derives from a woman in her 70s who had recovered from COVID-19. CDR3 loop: CASSQVSQGGLETQYF. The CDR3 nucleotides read TGCGCCAGCAGCCAAGTCTCACAGGGAGGGTTGGAGACCCAGTACTTC.